One sample yielded the 11 T cell receptor beta chains listed below, sequenced in a study of blood T cell repertoires in COVID-19. Some clones are missing from TCRdb's copy, which holds only in-frame ones; the method was immunoSEQ multiplex PCR. The sample consists of over 150,000 clones, 70% to 85% of them appearing once. Material: peripheral blood. The receptors originated from a man in his 60s with COVID-19, enrolled during active disease.

V is TRBV7-2 and J is TRBJ2-1; the D gene is possibly TRBD1 (6 bases). The CDR3 runs 15 residues. The V and J ends lost 5 bases and 7 bases respectively, with 18 bases between them. Germline CDR1 SGHTA, CDR2 FQGNSA. The CDR3 DNA is TGTGCCAGCAGCCCGCAACAGGGATCCTTGAATGAGCAGTTCTTC. It yields the protein CASSPQQGSLNEQFF.

This clone has just a few counts. The chain couples TRBV20-1 to TRBJ1-2, with a tentative D call TRBD1 (6 bases). Germline values: CDR1 DFQATT, CDR2 SNEGSKA (reference sequence). CDR3 length: 12 residues. The germline V and J ends were trimmed by 3 bases and 6 bases, with 11 bases remaining between them. CDR3: CSASTGINGYTF. The CDR3 DNA follows: TGCAGTGCTAGTACAGGGATCAATGGCTACACCTTC.

This clone occurred once. The chain recombines TRBV19 with TRBJ1-5; TRBD1 matches at 8 bases. The CDR3 loop spans 15 amino acids. The V gene end was trimmed by 5 bases and the J gene end by 3 bases; junction bases not matched to a gene: 6. The germline V gene has CDR1 LNHDA and CDR2 SQIVND (reference sequence). CDR3 DNA: TGTGCCAGTAGTGCCGGGACAGGACCCAATCAGCCCCAGCATTTT. It codes for CASSAGTGPNQPQHF.

CDR3 sequence: CASSGLALGEQYF. The DNA of the CDR3 is TGTGCCAGCAGTGGACTAGCATTGGGCGAGCAGTACTTC. The chain carries TRBV6-2 or TRBV6-3 and TRBJ2-7; 8 nucleotides match TRBD2. Per germline, CDR1 MNHEY and CDR2 SVGEGT. There are 13 residues in the CDR3. Germline trimming cut 5 bases from V and 6 bases from J; bases unmatched to any gene: 6.

The chain uses TRBV5-6 and TRBJ1-3; perhaps TRBD1 as D (6 bases). V was cut by 0 bases and J by 3 bases, with 10 bases left in between. This CDR3 spans 15 amino acids. CDR1 SGHDT and CDR2 YYEEEE come from the germline V gene. In DNA form, the CDR3 reads TGTGCCAGCAGCTTGGGGCAGGGGATTGGAAACACCATATATTTT. Protein product: CASSLGQGIGNTIYF. Filled out from reference TRBV5-6 and TRBJ1-3, the complete variable domain reads DAGVTQSPTHLIKTRGQQVTLRCSPKSGHDTVSWYQQALGQGPQFIFQYYEEEERQRGNFPDRFSGHQFPNYSSELNVNALLLGDSALYLCASSLGQGIGNTIYFGEGSWLTVV.

The chain has TRBV27 and TRBJ2-7; unclear D gene. Trimming took 3 bases from V and 2 from J, leaving 8 bases between them. Germline lookup yields CDR1 MNHEY and CDR2 SMNVEV (reference sequence). There are 13 residues in the CDR3. CDR3 coding DNA: TGTGCCAGCAGTTTGGGCAATACCTACGAGCAGTACTTC. It translates to CASSLGNTYEQYF.

The chain combines TRBV19 with TRBJ1-2; 7 nucleotides line up with TRBD1. The germline gives CDR1 LNHDA, CDR2 SQIVND (reference sequence). This CDR3 comprises 14 residues. V lost 7 bases to trimming and J lost 4 bases; unmatched junction nucleotides: 9. The CDR3 region is CASIPQGTVYGYTF. DNA of the CDR3: TGTGCCAGTATCCCACAGGGGACCGTCTATGGCTACACCTTC.

The CDR3 bases are TGTGCCGTTCAGGGGCATAACACCGGGGAGCTGTTTTTT. Residues: CAVQGHNTGELFF. V gene TRBV6-5 combines with J gene TRBJ2-2; possibly TRBD1 for D (6 bases). Trimming took off 11 bases at V and 2 bases at J, with 12 bases between the two ends. In germline, CDR1 is MNHEY, CDR2 SVGAGI. The CDR3 contains 13 residues.

The chain combines TRBV11-3 with TRBJ2-5, with D possibly TRBD2 on 6 matching bases. Germline loops: CDR1 SGHNT, CDR2 YENEEA. The V gene lost 5 bases and the J gene lost 7 bases, with 11 bases spanning the gap. This CDR3 has 12 residues. In DNA form, the CDR3 reads TGTGCCAGCAGCCCACCCGGGGGGACCCAGTACTTC. This encodes CASSPPGGTQYF.

The chain couples TRBV4-3 to TRBJ1-1, with a possible D match to TRBD1 (5 bases). Germline CDR1 reads LGHNA; CDR2 reads YSLEER. The CDR3 loop spans 17 amino acids. V lost 2 bases and J 1 base, leaving 17 bases between the germline ends. CDR3 sequence (DNA): TGCGCCAGCAGCCAATACAGTGGGACTCTAGGGAACACTGAAGCTTTCTTT. Translation: CASSQYSGTLGNTEAFF.

The V and J genes are TRBV7-9 and TRBJ2-6; TRBD1 agrees at 8 bases. V lost 5 bases to trimming and J lost 1 base; unmatched junction nucleotides: 10. The CDR3 sequence is 18 residues long. Germline CDR1 reads SEHNR; CDR2 reads FQNEAQ (reference sequence). This CDR3 reads CASSTSAGGASGANVLTF. DNA for the CDR3: TGTGCCAGCAGCACATCCGCAGGGGGCGCATCTGGGGCCAACGTCCTGACTTTC.